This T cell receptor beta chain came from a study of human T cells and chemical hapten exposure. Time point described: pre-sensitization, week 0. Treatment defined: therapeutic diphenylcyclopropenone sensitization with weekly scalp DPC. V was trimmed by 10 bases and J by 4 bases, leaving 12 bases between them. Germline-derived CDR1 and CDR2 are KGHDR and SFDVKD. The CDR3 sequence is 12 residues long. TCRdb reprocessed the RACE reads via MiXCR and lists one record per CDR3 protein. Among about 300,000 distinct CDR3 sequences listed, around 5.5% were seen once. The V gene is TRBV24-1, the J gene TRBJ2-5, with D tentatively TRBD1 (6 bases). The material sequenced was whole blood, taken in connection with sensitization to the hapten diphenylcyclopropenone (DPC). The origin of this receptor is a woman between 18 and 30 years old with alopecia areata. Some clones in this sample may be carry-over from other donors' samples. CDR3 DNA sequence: TGTGCCACGTCCTCCAGGGGAGAGACCCAGTACTTC. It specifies CATSSRGETQYF.